This TCR beta chain was sequenced for a study of blood T cell repertoires in COVID-19. For the study at large: Collection of acute and convalescent COVID-19 samples took place in the United States, Italy and Spain. Sources were T cells, B-cell-depleted T cells, or PBMCs; the material itself was cDNA or gDNA.

Authors' data handling: From reference gene primer amplification, estimates of nucleated cell counts were derived. Profiled with immunoSEQ multiplex PCR; TCRdb holds only in-frame clones, not every one. V and J calls and clone size are those listed in that table; D and trimming were worked out from the DNA. The data show about 100,000 clones, just under 80% seen once. CDR1 is LNHDA and CDR2 is SQIVND in the germline V gene (reference sequence). The CDR3 consists of 15 residues. Trimming shortened V by 3 bases and J by 4 bases, and 15 bases separated the two germline ends. Source material: peripheral blood. The clonotype comes from a man between 65 and 79 years old with active or convalescent COVID-19. This chain links TRBV19 with TRBJ1-1; unclear D gene. CDR3 loop: CASSIRGIGGTEAFF. CDR3 in DNA: TGTGCCAGTAGTATCAGAGGCATAGGCGGCACTGAAGCTTTCTTT.